This passage covers 24 T cell receptor beta chains from one sample sequenced in a study of blood T cell repertoires in COVID-19. Data came from immunoSEQ multiplex PCR; TCRdb stores just in-frame clones and leaves some out. The sample includes about 160,000 clones, more than 70% of them seen just once. The specimen was peripheral blood. The origin of the receptors is a woman aged 80 or older with active or convalescent COVID-19.

This chain joins TRBV7-9 and TRBJ1-3; the D gene is possibly TRBD1 (5 bases). Trimming left V 1 base short and J 2 bases short, with 9 bases between. This CDR3 is built from 15 residues. CDR1 is SEHNR, CDR2 FQNEAQ, per germline (reference sequence). In nucleotides, the CDR3 is TGTGCCAGCAGCTTAGACTTGGGGCCTGGAAACACCATATATTTT. It encodes CASSLDLGPGNTIYF.

This clone was detected a few times. The V and J genes are TRBV27 and TRBJ1-2; D perhaps matches TRBD1 (5 bases). The germline V and J ends were trimmed by 5 bases and 0 bases, with 25 bases remaining between them. CDR1 is MNHEY and CDR2 is SMNVEV in the germline V gene (reference sequence). The CDR3 runs to 19 residues. The DNA of the CDR3 is TGTGCCAGCAGTGCCGTCCGCAGGGATTCGCGAACAGCTAACTATGGCTACACCTTC. Translation gives CASSAVRRDSRTANYGYTF.

The chain is built from TRBV19 and TRBJ1-5; 7 nucleotides line up with TRBD1. V shed 7 bases and J 4 bases; nucleotides not matched to a gene: 7. Germline values: CDR1 LNHDA, CDR2 SQIVND (reference sequence). The CDR3 spans 14 residues. The CDR3 sequence is CASTPTGHNQPQHF. As DNA, the CDR3 is TGTGCCAGTACCCCGACAGGGCATAATCAGCCCCAGCATTTT.

J is TRBJ2-4 and V is TRBV11-2, with D possibly matching TRBD1 (6 bases). This CDR3 is built from 15 residues. Germline V gene data show CDR1 as SGHAT and CDR2 as FQNNGV. V was clipped by 3 bases and J by 0 bases, with 9 bases between them. CDR3 sequence reads: CASSLGAVAKNIQYF. DNA for the CDR3: TGTGCCAGCAGCTTGGGGGCAGTAGCCAAAAACATTCAGTACTTC.

A remark on this clone: Additional DNA sequences in this sample encode the identical CDR3. The V call is TRBV19, the J call TRBJ2-7, with 11 nucleotides matching TRBD1. Germline V gene data show CDR1 as LNHDA and CDR2 as SQIVND (reference sequence). This CDR3 has 14 residues. V lost 6 bases and J lost 3; bases outside the gene matches: 4. Here the CDR3 reads CASSTGTGGYEQYF. The CDR3 DNA sequence: TGTGCCAGTAGCACCGGGACAGGGGGCTACGAGCAGTACTTC.

The J gene is TRBJ1-6, the V gene TRBV28; 8 positions agree with TRBD1. V lost 5 bases and J lost 0; bases outside the gene matches: 6. The CDR3 has 17 amino acids. Germline values: CDR1 MDHEN, CDR2 SYDVKM. The CDR3 region is CASSPWTGSSYNSPLHF. The CDR3 nucleotides read TGTGCCAGCAGTCCCTGGACAGGGAGCTCCTATAATTCACCCCTCCACTTT. The complete variable domain, with remaining parts taken from reference TRBV28 and TRBJ1-6, reads DVKVTQSSRYLVKRTGEKVFLECVQDMDHENMFWYRQDPGLGLRLIYFSYDVKMKEKGDIPEGYSVSREKKERFSLILESASTNQTSMYLCASSPWTGSSYNSPLHFGNGTRLTVT.

The chain couples TRBV7-9 to TRBJ1-1; D call uncertain. The V end lost 2 bases, the J end lost 1 base, and 5 bases lay between the germline ends. There are 13 residues in the CDR3. The germline gives CDR1 SEHNR, CDR2 FQNEAQ (reference sequence). The CDR3, as DNA: TGTGCCAGCAGCTTAAATCGGAACACTGAAGCTTTCTTT. Protein: CASSLNRNTEAFF.

The V call is TRBV5-1, the J call TRBJ2-1, with 7 positions matching TRBD2. In germline, CDR1 is SGHRS, CDR2 YFSETQ. The length of the CDR3 is 18 residues. The ends lost 1 base at V and 4 bases at J; junction bases unmatched: 14. The CDR3 here is CASSLSLSGLAAYNEQFF. CDR3 coding DNA: TGCGCCAGCAGCTTGTCTTTAAGTGGGCTAGCGGCTTACAATGAGCAGTTCTTC.

This chain uses TRBV5-1 with TRBJ1-2; perhaps TRBD1 as D (5 bases). V was shortened by 0 bases and J by 2 bases, with 11 bases between the two germline ends. Germline CDR1 and CDR2: SGHRS and YFSETQ. The CDR3 consists of 15 residues. CDR3 amino acids: CASSLAGGINYGYTF. In DNA form, the CDR3 reads TGCGCCAGCAGCTTGGCCGGGGGGATAAACTATGGCTACACCTTC.

This clone has only a few counts. The V gene is TRBV3-1 (or the pseudogene TRBV3-2), the J gene TRBJ2-5; D is ambiguous. CDR1 and CDR2 from the germline V gene are LGHDT and YNNKEL (reference sequence). V lost 3 bases to trimming and J lost 4 bases, with 9 bases between them. The length of the CDR3 is 13 residues. CDR3 in DNA: TGTGCCAGCAGCCAGCGGCGAATAGAGACCCAGTACTTC. Amino acids: CASSQRRIETQYF.

This chain links TRBV28 with TRBJ2-7; TRBD1 might be the D (6 bases). CDR1 MDHEN and CDR2 SYDVKM come from the germline V gene. CDR3 length equals 15 residues. V was clipped by 8 bases and J by 2 bases, with 19 bases between them. The DNA of the CDR3 is TGTGCCAGCGGCGACCCCGGGACACGGACCTACGAGCAGTACTTC. Protein sequence: CASGDPGTRTYEQYF.

V usage is TRBV11-3 and J usage is TRBJ2-1; 15 nucleotides line up with TRBD2. After removal of 4 bases from V and 8 bases from J, the junction contained 6 bases not matched to a gene. This CDR3 has 16 residues. Germline assignment: CDR1 SGHNT and CDR2 YENEEA. The CDR3 DNA follows: TGTGCCAGCAGCTCATGGACTAGCGGGAGGGTTGATGAGCAGTTCTTC. As protein: CASSSWTSGRVDEQFF.

V usage is TRBV7-9 and J usage is TRBJ2-2; perhaps TRBD1 as D (6 bases). Trimming left V 4 bases short and J 0 bases short, with 9 bases between. CDR1 is SEHNR and CDR2 is FQNEAQ in the germline V gene (reference sequence). This CDR3 spans 15 amino acids. DNA for the CDR3: TGTGCCAGCAGCTGGACAGCCTCGAACACCGGGGAGCTGTTTTTT. Its protein is CASSWTASNTGELFF.

The J gene is TRBJ1-3, the V gene TRBV2; 7 positions agree with TRBD1. The CDR3 contains 15 residues. From germline, CDR1 is SNHLY and CDR2 FYNNEI. Trimming removed 7 bases from V and 3 bases from J; junction bases left unmatched: 9. The CDR3 sequence is CASKGGRAFGNTIYF. As DNA, the CDR3 is TGTGCCAGCAAAGGGGGCAGGGCCTTTGGAAACACCATATATTTT.

This chain uses TRBV7-2 with TRBJ1-1; the D gene is possibly TRBD1 (6 bases). The ends were cut back, 5 bases at V and 7 bases at J, with 11 bases in the middle. Germline CDR1 is SGHTA and CDR2 is FQGNSA. The CDR3 contains 12 residues. CDR3: CASSRTESEAFF. Here the CDR3 DNA reads TGTGCCAGCAGCAGGACAGAGAGTGAAGCTTTCTTT.

The chain joins TRBV19 to TRBJ1-5; D may be TRBD1 (5 bases). The germline CDR1 and CDR2 sequences are LNHDA and SQIVND (reference sequence). The CDR3 is made up of 17 amino acids. V was clipped by 2 bases and J by 0 bases, with 14 bases between them. Here the CDR3 reads CASSIMLGADSNQPQHF. Written as DNA, the CDR3 is TGTGCCAGTAGTATAATGTTAGGGGCAGATAGCAATCAGCCCCAGCATTTT.

This chain uses TRBV5-1 with TRBJ2-5; TRBD1 matches at 7 bases. The germline V gene encodes CDR1 SGHRS and CDR2 YFSETQ. The junction had 8 bases not matched to a gene; V was cut back by 4 bases and J by 5 bases. The CDR3 consists of 14 residues. CDR3 nucleotides: TGCGCCAGCAGCCAGGGACAGCAAATGGAGACCCAGTACTTC. This translates into CASSQGQQMETQYF.

The chain links TRBV7-9 to TRBJ2-1; D is uncertain. CDR1 is SEHNR, CDR2 FQNEAQ, per germline (reference sequence). This CDR3 is 12 amino acids long. V lost 5 bases to trimming and J lost 8 bases, with 10 bases between them. Here the CDR3 reads CASSIQQDEQFF. The CDR3 DNA reads TGTGCCAGCAGCATCCAGCAGGATGAGCAGTTCTTC.

The rearrangement uses TRBV5-1 and TRBJ2-5; the match to TRBD1 covers 7 bases. Germline lookup yields CDR1 SGHRS and CDR2 YFSETQ. Trimming took 0 bases from V and 2 from J; bases not matched to a gene: 4. The CDR3 has 15 amino acids. CDR3 DNA sequence: TGCGCCAGCAGCTTGGGGACAGGATTTCAAGAGACCCAGTACTTC. Encoded protein: CASSLGTGFQETQYF.

The V and J genes are TRBV15 and TRBJ2-7; 11 nucleotides match TRBD2. CDR3 length: 15 amino acids. Trimming cost V 0 bases and J 4 bases; bases outside gene matches: 2. From germline, CDR1 is LNHNV and CDR2 YYDKDF (reference sequence). The CDR3 DNA reads as TGTGCCACCAGCAGAGATACTAGCGGGAGTTACGAGCAGTACTTC. It codes for CATSRDTSGSYEQYF.

V and J are TRBV20-1 and TRBJ2-1, with 8 bases identical to TRBD2. The CDR3 runs to 10 residues. The germline gives CDR1 DFQATT, CDR2 SNEGSKA (reference sequence). Trimming removed 3 bases from V and 12 bases from J; junction bases left unmatched: 1. CDR3 region: CSASREGQFF. CDR3 in DNA: TGCAGTGCTAGTCGGGAGGGGCAGTTCTTC.

V is TRBV10-3 and J is TRBJ1-1, with D perhaps TRBD1 (6 bases). Germline CDR1 ENHRY, CDR2 SYGVKD. Trimming stripped 2 bases from V and 2 bases from J, with 12 bases between. This CDR3 is 15 amino acids long. This chain's CDR3 is CAISELQGPNTEAFF. CDR3 coding DNA: TGTGCCATCAGTGAGCTACAGGGCCCTAACACTGAAGCTTTCTTT.

The CDR3 is CASSPGRNTEAFF. In DNA form, the CDR3 reads TGTGCCAGCAGCCCAGGGCGGAACACTGAAGCTTTCTTT. This chain joins TRBV7-2 and TRBJ1-1; weak D call: TRBD1 (5 bases). V shed 5 bases and J shed 1 base, with 8 bases lying between them. The CDR3 runs to 13 residues. Germline CDR1 SGHTA, CDR2 FQGNSA. The entire variable domain, with the rest obtained from reference TRBV7-2 and TRBJ1-1, is as follows: GAGVSQSPSNKVTEKGKDVELRCDPISGHTALYWYRQSLGQGLEFLIYFQGNSAPDKSGLPSDRFSAERTGGSVSTLTIQRTQQEDSAVYLCASSPGRNTEAFFGQGTRLTVV.

The rearrangement joins TRBV18 to TRBJ1-5, with TRBD1 as a possible D gene (6 bases). Germline CDR1 is KGHSH and CDR2 is LQKENI. The CDR3 length is 17 residues. Trimming pared 2 bases from V and 2 bases from J, leaving 16 bases between. Here the CDR3 DNA reads TGTGCCAGCTCACCATTCCTACAGGGTCGAGGCAATCAGCCCCAGCATTTT. Its translation is CASSPFLQGRGNQPQHF.